Following are 21 T cell receptor beta chains from one sample sequenced in a study of T cell clonality in common variable immunodeficiency. The study's findings and limits: Common variable immunodeficiency TCR beta sequences reportedly had fewer deletions and N-nucleotide insertions.

No antigen has been identified for these receptors. Sequenced by immunoSEQ multiplex PCR; TCRdb stores in-frame clones only, minus some. The sample has around 40,000 clones, none seen only once. Sample: peripheral blood mononuclear cells. Receptors originate from a human donor with common variable immunodeficiency.

This clone was seen many times. The read halts 3 residues ahead of the CDR3 end, with the missing end drawn from the germline J gene. The chain is built from TRBV2 and TRBJ2-1; 13 bases fit TRBD2. Germline values: CDR1 SNHLY, CDR2 FYNNEI. CDR3 length: 15 residues. V shed 7 bases and J 9 bases; nucleotides not matched to a gene: 9. CDR3 sequence: CASTSTSGRLSEQFF. Incomplete CDR3 DNA: TGTGCCAGCACCTCGACTAGCGGGAGGTTGTCTGAG.

This clone came up a few times. The read stops 3 residues short of the end of the CDR3; the missing end is completed from the germline J gene. V and J are TRBV20-1 and TRBJ2-7; D is unclear. The CDR3 covers 15 residues. CDR1 is DFQATT and CDR2 is SNEGSKA in the germline V gene (reference sequence). The ends were cut back, 6 bases at V and 3 bases at J, with 21 bases in the middle. The CDR3 loop reads CSAQRPAHGFYEQYF. The sequenced CDR3 bases are TGCAGTGCCCAGAGGCCAGCGCATGGCTTCTACGAG.

As regards this clone: Sequencing ends 3 residues short of the CDR3 end; the germline J gene provides the rest. V and J are TRBV30 and TRBJ1-6; D unresolved. V lost 1 base, J lost 4 bases, and 8 bases lay in between. Germline V CDR1 and CDR2: GTSNPN, SVGIG (reference sequence). CDR3 length: 14 residues. Partial CDR3 DNA: TGTGCCTGGAGTGCGGCGCGGTATAATTCACCC. Protein product: CAWSAARYNSP. The whole CDR3 protein reads CAWSAARYNSPLHF.

In its sample, this clone was seen many times. The read gets to within 3 residues of the CDR3 end, and the germline J gene fills in the rest. The chain links TRBV2 to TRBJ2-7; tentatively, D is TRBD1 (6 bases). There are 12 residues in the CDR3. The V gene's germline CDR1 is SNHLY and CDR2 FYNNEI. V was pared by 8 bases and J by 3 bases, with 11 bases between. CDR3: CASATGLYEQYF. The CDR3 DNA, read in part, is TGTGCCAGCGCTACAGGGCTCTACGAG.

To note about this clone: The read finishes 3 residues shy of the CDR3 end, and the germline J gene is used to complete it. The chain uses TRBV7-3 and TRBJ2-2, with D perhaps TRBD2 (6 bases). V was shortened by 6 bases and J by 1 base, with 12 bases between the two germline ends. This CDR3 has 15 amino acids. Germline V gene lookup returns CDR1 SGHTA and CDR2 FQGTGA. The CDR3 DNA, read in part, is TGTGCCAGCAGACCCCCGGGGGTGAACACCGGGGAG. It yields the protein CASRPPGVNTGE. The complete CDR3 protein is CASRPPGVNTGELFF.

The sample holds many counts of this clone. The sequenced CDR3 bases are TGTGCCAGCTCACCACCGAGTAGAGAGACC. Amino acid sequence: CASSPPSRET. The full CDR3 sequence reads CASSPPSRETQYF. This chain uses TRBV18 with TRBJ2-5; unclear D gene. The sequenced fragment ends 3 residues before the CDR3 boundary, so the rest is inferred from the germline J gene. The V and J ends lost 0 bases and 4 bases respectively, with 6 bases between them. Looked up from germline, CDR1 is KGHSH and CDR2 is LQKENI. The CDR3 sequence is 13 residues long.

This clone was recorded at least ten times. CDR3 DNA (partial): TGCAGTGCTCAGGGGGGTCAGCCC. Translated: CSAQGGQP. The entire CDR3 protein is CSAQGGQPQHF. The chain has TRBV20-1 and TRBJ1-5, with 7 bases fitting TRBD1. The read halts 3 residues ahead of the CDR3 end, with the missing end drawn from the germline J gene. The CDR3 runs to 11 residues. V was pared by 5 bases and J by 6 bases, with 1 base of the junction left unmatched. From germline, CDR1 is DFQATT and CDR2 SNEGSKA (reference sequence).

This clone has ten or more counts. The read gets to within 3 residues of the CDR3 end, and the germline J gene fills in the rest. The chain joins TRBV6-1 to TRBJ2-2, with 9 bases fitting TRBD2. CDR3 length: 16 residues. Germline-derived CDR1 and CDR2 are MNHNS and SASEGT. V shed 4 bases, J shed 3 bases, and the junction held 6 bases outside the gene matches. CDR3 amino acids: CASSGGGGVYTGELFF. The sequenced CDR3 bases are TGTGCCAGCAGTGGGGGCGGGGGGGTGTACACCGGGGAG.

This clone has more than one count but fewer than ten. The CDR3 goes on 3 residues after the read ends, and that part is filled in from the germline J gene. This chain links TRBV6-1 with TRBJ2-1; 11 positions agree with TRBD2. CDR1 is MNHNS, CDR2 SASEGT, per germline. The junction had 3 bases not matched to a gene; V was cut back by 4 bases and J by 1 base. The CDR3 covers 16 residues. The CDR3 loop reads CASSAASGRSYNEQFF. The CDR3 bases that were read are TGTGCCAGCAGTGCGGCTAGCGGGAGGTCCTACAATGAG.

The table lists this clone with many counts. Incomplete CDR3 DNA: TGTGCCAGTAGTACGCGGACAGGGGAAGGGGAGACC. It yields the protein CASSTRTGEGET. The full CDR3 protein reads CASSTRTGEGETQYF. V usage is TRBV19 and J usage is TRBJ2-5; 9 bases agree with TRBD1. The read finishes 3 residues shy of the CDR3 end, and the germline J gene is used to complete it. The CDR3 consists of 15 residues. From germline, CDR1 is LNHDA and CDR2 SQIVND (reference sequence). V lost 4 bases, J lost 5 bases, and 8 bases stayed unmatched.

This clone occurred many times. The read gets to within 3 residues of the CDR3 end, and the germline J gene fills in the rest. V gene TRBV10-3 combines with J gene TRBJ1-1; D not certain. The germline CDR1 and CDR2 sequences are ENHRY and SYGVKD. This CDR3 contains 13 residues. Trimming removed 7 bases from V and 1 base from J, with 10 bases in between. The CDR3: CAIKGWQNTEAFF. The covered CDR3 bases are TGTGCCATCAAAGGGTGGCAGAACACTGAA.

This clone was seen at least ten times. Sequencing ends 3 residues short of the CDR3 end; the germline J gene provides the rest. This chain joins TRBV10-1 and TRBJ2-1, with 8 positions matching TRBD2. This CDR3 spans 15 amino acids. V lost 4 bases and J lost 8; bases outside the gene matches: 10. Germline V gene data show CDR1 as WNHNN and CDR2 as SYGVQD (reference sequence). CDR3 bases read: TGCGCCAGCAGTGGTTTTCCGGGGGGGTTGGATGAG. It translates to CASSGFPGGLDE. The whole CDR3 sequence is CASSGFPGGLDEQFF.

This clone was counted ten times or more. The read terminates 3 residues before the CDR3 end, so the remaining end is supplied by the germline J gene. The chain combines TRBV10-3 with TRBJ1-1; 7 nucleotides match TRBD1. Germline V gives CDR1 ENHRY, CDR2 SYGVKD. V gave up 6 bases and J gave up 1 base; unmatched junction bases: 5. This CDR3 contains 14 residues. The CDR3 loop is CAISQGGRNTEAFF. The covered CDR3 bases are TGTGCCATCAGCCAGGGGGGAAGGAACACTGAA.

In its sample, this clone was seen a few times. The read falls 3 residues short of the CDR3 end, and the missing part is taken from the germline J gene. The chain uses TRBV19 and TRBJ2-7; a weak D match, TRBD1 (5 bases). Germline-derived CDR1 and CDR2 are LNHDA and SQIVND (reference sequence). The CDR3 loop spans 12 amino acids. The V gene lost 6 bases and the J gene lost 4 bases, with 10 bases spanning the gap. The DNA read from the CDR3 is TGTGCCAGTAGCCTTGACAGTTACGAG. It is translated as CASSLDSYE. The full CDR3 protein is CASSLDSYEQYF.

This clone turned up a few times. The read ends 3 residues shy of where the CDR3 ends; the end is completed using the germline J gene. The chain carries TRBV7-9 and TRBJ1-1; D remains unclear. Per the germline V gene, CDR1 is SEHNR and CDR2 is FQNEAQ (reference sequence). V was clipped by 1 base and J by 5 bases, with 8 bases between them. This CDR3 is built from 13 residues. The sequenced part of the CDR3 DNA is TGTGCCAGCAGCTTAGACATAACGACTGAA. Encoded protein: CASSLDITTE. The whole CDR3 protein reads CASSLDITTEAFF.

CDR3 bases read: TGTGCCTGGAGTCGCGGCCAGGGGCGCTACGAG. Encoded protein: CAWSRGQGRYE. The whole CDR3 protein is CAWSRGQGRYEQYF. The genes are TRBV30 and TRBJ2-7, with TRBD1 as a possible D gene (6 bases). The CDR3 extends 3 residues past the end of the read, so its final part is completed from the germline J gene. The CDR3 consists of 14 residues. V lost 2 bases and J 3 bases, leaving 14 bases between the germline ends. CDR1 GTSNPN and CDR2 SVGIG come from the germline V gene (reference sequence). Full variable domain (rest looked up from reference TRBV30 and TRBJ2-7): SQTIHQWPATLVQPVGSPLSLECTVEGTSNPNLYWYRQAAGRGLQLLFYSVGIGQISSEVPQNLSASRPQDRQFILSSKKLLLSDSGFYLCAWSRGQGRYEQYFGPGTRLTVT.

A remark on this clone: The read ends 3 residues early relative to the CDR3; the germline J gene fills the gap. The gene calls are TRBV18 and TRBJ2-1; D call uncertain. CDR3 length equals 15 residues. V shed 2 bases and J shed 7 bases, with 15 bases lying between them. Per the germline V gene, CDR1 is KGHSH and CDR2 is LQKENI. CDR3: CASSPGPERSNEQFF. The sequenced CDR3 bases are TGTGCCAGCTCACCAGGGCCAGAGAGGTCGAATGAG.

This clone has ten or more counts. With the read ending 3 residues before the CDR3 end, the germline J gene is used to fill in that end. This chain connects TRBV10-3 to TRBJ2-2, with 9 bases fitting TRBD1. With V trimmed by 6 bases and J by 4 bases, 12 bases remained unmatched. Per the germline V gene, CDR1 is ENHRY and CDR2 is SYGVKD. The CDR3 covers 17 residues. The CDR3 bases that were read are TGTGCCATCAGGGGGGGGACAGGGACCTCTTTCACCGGGGAG. Protein: CAIRGGTGTSFTGE. The full CDR3 sequence reads CAIRGGTGTSFTGELFF.

This clone has a count of ten or more. The read terminates 3 residues ahead of where the CDR3 ends, so the germline J gene completes it. The chain uses TRBV30 and TRBJ2-1; 9 bases are a match to TRBD1. The germline gives CDR1 GTSNPN, CDR2 SVGIG (reference sequence). This CDR3 spans 14 amino acids. Trimming removed 2 bases from V and 5 bases from J; junction bases left unmatched: 4. The covered CDR3 bases are TGTGCCTGGAGTTGGGGACAGGGAAACAATGAG. It specifies CAWSWGQGNNE. The CDR3, in full, reads CAWSWGQGNNEQFF. The variable domain in full, with the rest retrieved from reference TRBV30 and TRBJ2-1, is SQTIHQWPATLVQPVGSPLSLECTVEGTSNPNLYWYRQAAGRGLQLLFYSVGIGQISSEVPQNLSASRPQDRQFILSSKKLLLSDSGFYLCAWSWGQGNNEQFFGPGTRLTVL.

This clone was seen repeatedly, ten times or more. The DNA read from the CDR3 is TGTGCCATCAGTGAACAGGGGGAGGTTGGC. Amino acids: CAISEQGEVG. The complete CDR3 sequence is CAISEQGEVGYTF. The chain has TRBV10-3 and TRBJ1-2; 8 bases fit TRBD1. The read terminates 3 residues before the CDR3 end, so the remaining end is supplied by the germline J gene. V shed 3 bases, J shed 7 bases, and the junction held 4 bases outside the gene matches. The CDR3 is 13 amino acids. CDR1 is ENHRY, CDR2 SYGVKD, per germline.

This clone was recorded at least ten times. The CDR3 end falls 3 residues outside the read, so it is completed with the germline J gene. The V call is TRBV30, the J call TRBJ2-5, with 9 bases that match TRBD1. V was clipped by 7 bases and J by 5 bases; unmatched bases: 5. CDR1 and CDR2 (germline): GTSNPN, SVGIG (reference sequence). The CDR3 is 12 amino acids. The chain's CDR3 is CALDRGYETQYF. CDR3 DNA, as far as it was read: TGTGCCTTAGACAGGGGGTACGAGACC.